The source of this T cell receptor beta chain is a study of shared clonotypes between healthy human individuals. This clone occurred a few times. The identical CDR3 is also encoded by other nucleotide sequences in the sample. Produced via immunoSEQ multiplex PCR; TCRdb's table is partial and in-frame only. The sample has over 850,000 clones, 75% to 85% seen once. This CDR3 is built from 16 residues. Per the germline V gene, CDR1 is SGHTA and CDR2 is FQGTGA. V lost 2 bases to trimming and J lost 4 bases; unmatched junction nucleotides: 6. This receptor was taken from a man aged 18 to 30 in good health. Some clones in this sample may be carry-over from other donors' samples. What was sequenced was memory CD4+ T cells from PBMCs. The subset: CD45RA-negative fraction. The V call is TRBV7-3, the J call TRBJ2-2; 8 bases agree with TRBD2. The CDR3 loop is CASSLQAGGRTGELFF. The CDR3 DNA reads TGTGCCAGCAGCTTACAGGCGGGAGGTCGCACCGGGGAGCTGTTTTTT.